This T cell receptor (beta chain) came from a study of technical replicates of blood from a handful of donors (dated by TCRdb to 2015 to 2018). The method behind the library was the immunoSEQ multiplex PCR assay. TCRdb re-hosts the immuneACCESS table, in-frame sequences only. Its copies lack some clones; in the studies checked, an unresolved V gene accounts for under half of them, and the cause for the rest is not known. Here the sample has more than 75,000 clones; just under 95% occur a single time. Clones ranked in the top ten supply 0.2% to 0.3% of the sample. Regarding this clone: Its cognate antigen has yet to be identified. Base qualities are not recorded, but no much larger clone differs from it by a single base.

From the germline V gene, CDR1 is SGHTS and CDR2 is YDEGEE. From the cysteine through the phenylalanine, the CDR3 covers 15 amino acids. The read is trimmed to its CDR3 DNA, 45 bases read in frame from base 1. The germline ends are 10 bases apart after V is trimmed by 2 bases and J by 1 base. The chain links TRBV5-8 with TRBJ1-3, with no reliable assignment of the D segment. The sequence came from a human donor in good health. Material for sequencing was T cells isolated from PBMCs. The base sequence is TGTGCCAGCAGCTTCAATTACGGGTCTGGAAACACCATATATTTT. Translated, this gives CASSFNYGSGNTIYF.